Listed below are T cell receptor beta chains from one sample, sequenced in a study of T cells in Graves' hyperthyroidism and ophthalmopathy. TCRdb processed the multiplex PCR reads anew with MiXCR; each CDR3 protein has one entry. The sample holds a few hundred thousand distinct CDR3 sequences, around 46% seen once. Sequencing was done on a sample of peripheral blood or thyroid tissue (not recorded which). Receptors were obtained from a woman under 30 with Graves' hyperthyroidism. CDR3s include the opening cysteine and the closing phenylalanine or tryptophan. A D gene is named only where the DNA matches it firmly. Expanded clones are given a class, and other clones once, few, many or no size at all.

>TRBD2|TRBV7-2|NA|TRBJ2-2
TGTGCCAGCAGCTTAGTCCCCCGGCTAGCGGGAGTGAACACCGGGGAGCTGTTTTTT
CASSLVPRLAGVNTGELFF
>NA|TRBV7-6|NA|TRBJ2-7
TGTGCCAGCAGCAGGGGGACACTCTCCTACGAGCAGTACTTC
CASSRGTLSYEQYF
>NA|TRBV7-9|NA|TRBJ2-5
TGTGCCAGCAGCTTACCTGACGGGGGGACCCAGTACTTC
CASSLPDGGTQYF
>TRBD2|TRBV11-2|NA|TRBJ2-5
TGTGCCAGCAGCTGGGGGACTAGGGAAGAGACCCAGTACTTC
CASSWGTREETQYF
>NA|TRBV2|many|TRBJ1-3
TGTGCCAGCAGTCTGGCCTCTGGAAACACCATATATTTT
CASSLASGNTIYF
>NA|TRBV27|many|TRBJ1-1
TGTGCCACACAAGACTTGAGGGACACTGAAGCTTTCTTT
CATQDLRDTEAFF
>NA|TRBV5-8|many|TRBJ2-6
TGTGCCAGCTCCGCAGGGTCAGTTGGGGCCAACGTCCTGACTTTC
CASSAGSVGANVLTF
>TRBD2|TRBV12-5|few|TRBJ2-3
TGTGCTAGTGGTTTGGTACTAGCGAGAAGCACAGATACGCAGTATTTT
CASGLVLARSTDTQYF
>TRBD1|TRBV19|many|TRBJ1-5
TGTGCCAGTACCATTGCCCCGGGACAGTACAATCAGCCCCAGCATTTT
CASTIAPGQYNQPQHF
>TRBD2|TRBV7-2|NA|TRBJ2-7
TGTGCCAGCAGCTTAGAGGCTAGCGGAGCCTACGAGCAGTACTTC
CASSLEASGAYEQYF
>NA|TRBV20-1|NA|TRBJ2-7
TGCAGTGCTCAAGGACCTAAGAGCTCCTACGAGCAGTACTTC
CSAQGPKSSYEQYF
>NA|TRBV12-5|few|TRBJ2-2
TGTGCTAGTGGTTTGGCGACGCGGGGGCCCGGGGAGCTGTTTTTT
CASGLATRGPGELFF
>TRBD1|TRBV25-1|NA|TRBJ1-2
TGTGCCAGCAGTGCCCGGGACAGGGACGGAGCTAACTATGGCTACACCTTC
CASSARDRDGANYGYTF
>TRBD1|TRBV4-3|NA|TRBJ2-7
TGCGCCAGCAGCCAAGATAGGACAGGGGACGAGCAGTACTTC
CASSQDRTGDEQYF
>TRBD1|TRBV6-1|NA|TRBJ1-1
TGTGCCAGCAGTGAAGATGCAGGGGGGACTGAAGCTTTCTTT
CASSEDAGGTEAFF
>NA|TRBV25-1|NA|TRBJ2-7
TGCAGCGTTGAATATGGGAGGAGCTCCTACGAGCAGTACTTC
CSVEYGRSSYEQYF
>NA|TRBV6-5|many|TRBJ2-7
TGTGCCAGTCATGGGGCTCGCTTCTACGAGCAGTACTTC
CASHGARFYEQYF
>TRBD2|TRBV27|many|TRBJ2-2
TGTGCCAGACATAGCGGGGTCACCGGGGAGCTGTTTTTT
CARHSGVTGELFF